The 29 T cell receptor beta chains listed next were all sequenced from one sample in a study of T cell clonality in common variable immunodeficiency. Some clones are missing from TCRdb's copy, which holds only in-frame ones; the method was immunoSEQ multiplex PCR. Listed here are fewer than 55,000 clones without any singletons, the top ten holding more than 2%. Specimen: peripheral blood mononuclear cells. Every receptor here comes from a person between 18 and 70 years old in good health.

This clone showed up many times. The sequenced part of the CDR3 DNA is TGTGCCTGGAGTGGTATGAGCACAGATACG. Encoded protein: CAWSGMSTDT. The full CDR3 is CAWSGMSTDTQYF. This chain joins TRBV30 and TRBJ2-3; no firm D call. The CDR3 end is not reached by the read, which stops 3 residues before it; the germline J gene fills it in. Deletions cut 1 base from V and 0 bases from J, with 5 bases between. CDR1 and CDR2 (germline): GTSNPN, SVGIG (reference sequence). The CDR3 sequence is 13 residues long.

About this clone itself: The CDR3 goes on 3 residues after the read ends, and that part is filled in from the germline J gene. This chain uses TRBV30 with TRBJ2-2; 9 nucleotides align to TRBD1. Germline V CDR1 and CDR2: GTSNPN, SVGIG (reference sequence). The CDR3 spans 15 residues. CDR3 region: CAWSWSGTGLEKLFF. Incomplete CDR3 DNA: TGTGCCTGGAGTTGGAGCGGGACAGGGCTCGAAAAG. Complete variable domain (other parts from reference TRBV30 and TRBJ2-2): SQTIHQWPATLVQPVGSPLSLECTVEGTSNPNLYWYRQAAGRGLQLLFYSVGIGQISSEVPQNLSASRPQDRQFILSSKKLLLSDSGFYLCAWSWSGTGLEKLFFGEGSRLTVL.

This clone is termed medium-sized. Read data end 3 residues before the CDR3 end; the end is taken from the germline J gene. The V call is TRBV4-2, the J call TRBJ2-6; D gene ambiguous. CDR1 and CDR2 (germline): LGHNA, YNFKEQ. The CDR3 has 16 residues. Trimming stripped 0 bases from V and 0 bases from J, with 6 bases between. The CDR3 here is CASSQDRSSGANVLTF. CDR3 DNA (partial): TGTGCCAGCAGCCAAGACAGGAGCTCTGGGGCCAACGTC.

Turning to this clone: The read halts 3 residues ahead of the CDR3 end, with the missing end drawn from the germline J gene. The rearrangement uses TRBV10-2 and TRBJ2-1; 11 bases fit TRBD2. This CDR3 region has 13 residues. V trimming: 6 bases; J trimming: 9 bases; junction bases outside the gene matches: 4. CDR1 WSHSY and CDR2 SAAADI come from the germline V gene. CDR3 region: CASRPGTSGEQFF. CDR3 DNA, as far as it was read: TGCGCCAGCAGACCCGGGACTAGCGGTGAG.

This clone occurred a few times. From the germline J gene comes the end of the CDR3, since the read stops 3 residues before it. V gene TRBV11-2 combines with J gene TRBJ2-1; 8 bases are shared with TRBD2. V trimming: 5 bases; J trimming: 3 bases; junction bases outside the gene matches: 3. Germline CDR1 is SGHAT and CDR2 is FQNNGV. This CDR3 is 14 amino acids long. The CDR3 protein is CASSESGSYNEQFF. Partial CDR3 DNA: TGTGCCAGCAGCGAGAGCGGGAGCTACAATGAG.

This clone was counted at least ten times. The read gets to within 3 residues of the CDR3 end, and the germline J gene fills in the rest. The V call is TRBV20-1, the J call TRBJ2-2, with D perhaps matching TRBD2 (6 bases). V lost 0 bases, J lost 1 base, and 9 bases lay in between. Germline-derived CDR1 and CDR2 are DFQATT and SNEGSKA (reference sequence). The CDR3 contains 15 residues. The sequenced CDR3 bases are TGCAGTGCTAGAGACCCAGCGGGGAACACCGGGGAG. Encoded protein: CSARDPAGNTGE. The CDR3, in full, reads CSARDPAGNTGELFF.

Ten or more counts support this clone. This chain's CDR3 is CASSEETGTGSYEQYF. CDR3 DNA (partial): TGTGCCAGCAGTGAGGAAACTGGGACAGGCTCCTACGAG. The chain uses TRBV6-1 and TRBJ2-7, with 8 bases identical to TRBD1. Sequencing ends 3 residues short of the CDR3 end; the germline J gene provides the rest. The junction had 7 bases not matched to a gene; V was cut back by 3 bases and J by 0 bases. CDR1 is MNHNS and CDR2 is SASEGT in the germline V gene. This CDR3 spans 16 amino acids.

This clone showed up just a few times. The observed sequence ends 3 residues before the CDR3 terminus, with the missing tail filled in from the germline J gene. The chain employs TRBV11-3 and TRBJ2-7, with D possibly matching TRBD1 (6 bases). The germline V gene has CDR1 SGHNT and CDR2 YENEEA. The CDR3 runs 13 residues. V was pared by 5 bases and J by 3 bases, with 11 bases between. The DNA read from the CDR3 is TGTGCCAGCAGCGAACAGGGATTCTACGAG. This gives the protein CASSEQGFYE. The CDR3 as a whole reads CASSEQGFYEQYF.

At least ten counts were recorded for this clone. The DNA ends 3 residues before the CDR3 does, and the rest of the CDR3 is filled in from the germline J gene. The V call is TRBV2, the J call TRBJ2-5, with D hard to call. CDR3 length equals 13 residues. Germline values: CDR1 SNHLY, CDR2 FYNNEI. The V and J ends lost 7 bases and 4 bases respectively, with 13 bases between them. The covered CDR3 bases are TGTGCCAGCAATTGGTCTGGGCGAGAGACC. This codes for CASNWSGRET. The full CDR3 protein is CASNWSGRETQYF.

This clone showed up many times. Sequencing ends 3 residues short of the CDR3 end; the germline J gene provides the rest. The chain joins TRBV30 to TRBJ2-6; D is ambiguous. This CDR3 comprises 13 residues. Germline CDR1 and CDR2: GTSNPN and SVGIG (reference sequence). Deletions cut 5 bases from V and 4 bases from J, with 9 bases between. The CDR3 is CAWSIIGANVLTF. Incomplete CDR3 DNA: TGTGCCTGGTCCATCATCGGGGCCAACGTC.

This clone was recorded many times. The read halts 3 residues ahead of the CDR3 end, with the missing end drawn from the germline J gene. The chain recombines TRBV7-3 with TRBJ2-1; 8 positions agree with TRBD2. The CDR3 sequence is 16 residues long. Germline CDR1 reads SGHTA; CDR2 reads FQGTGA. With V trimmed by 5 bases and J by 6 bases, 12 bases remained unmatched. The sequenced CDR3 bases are TGTGCCAGCAGCCCCCGGGACTTAGCGGGGCGCAATGAG. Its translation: CASSPRDLAGRNE. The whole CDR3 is CASSPRDLAGRNEQFF. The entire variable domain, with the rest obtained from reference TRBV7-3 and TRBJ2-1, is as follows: GAGVSQTPSNKVTEKGKYVELRCDPISGHTALYWYRQSLGQGPEFLIYFQGTGAADDSGLPNDRFFAVRPEGSVSTLKIQRTERGDSAVYLCASSPRDLAGRNEQFFGPGTRLTVL.

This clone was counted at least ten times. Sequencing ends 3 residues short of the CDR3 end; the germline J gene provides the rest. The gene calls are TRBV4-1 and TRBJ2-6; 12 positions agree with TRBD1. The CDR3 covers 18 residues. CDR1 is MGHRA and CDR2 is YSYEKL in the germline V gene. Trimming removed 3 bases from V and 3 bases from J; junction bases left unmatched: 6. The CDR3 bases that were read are TGCGCCAGCAGCCATCCCGGGGACAGGGGGCGTGGGGCCAACGTC. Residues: CASSHPGDRGRGANV. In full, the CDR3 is CASSHPGDRGRGANVLTF.

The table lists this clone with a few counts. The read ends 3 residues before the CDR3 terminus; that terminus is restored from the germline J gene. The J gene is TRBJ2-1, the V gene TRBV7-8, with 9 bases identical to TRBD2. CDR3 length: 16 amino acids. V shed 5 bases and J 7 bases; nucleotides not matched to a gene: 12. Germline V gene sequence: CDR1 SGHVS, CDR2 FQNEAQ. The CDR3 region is CASSLRAGGPGNEQFF. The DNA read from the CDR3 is TGTGCCAGCAGCCTCCGGGCGGGAGGGCCGGGGAATGAG.

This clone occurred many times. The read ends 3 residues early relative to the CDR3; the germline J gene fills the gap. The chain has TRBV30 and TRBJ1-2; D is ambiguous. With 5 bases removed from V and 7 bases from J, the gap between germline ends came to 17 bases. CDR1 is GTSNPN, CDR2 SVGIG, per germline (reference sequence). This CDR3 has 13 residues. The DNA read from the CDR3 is TGTGCCTGGGGGAGTGGGGTGGCGGGTGGC. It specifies CAWGSGVAGG. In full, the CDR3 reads CAWGSGVAGGYTF.

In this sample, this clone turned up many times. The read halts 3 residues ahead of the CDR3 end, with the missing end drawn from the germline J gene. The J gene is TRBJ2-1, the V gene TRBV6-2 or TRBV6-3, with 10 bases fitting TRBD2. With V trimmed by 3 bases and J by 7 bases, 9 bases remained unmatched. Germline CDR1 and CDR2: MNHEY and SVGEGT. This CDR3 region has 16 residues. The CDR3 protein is CASSYHRTSGANEQFF. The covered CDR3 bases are TGTGCCAGCAGTTATCATCGGACTAGCGGTGCAAATGAG.

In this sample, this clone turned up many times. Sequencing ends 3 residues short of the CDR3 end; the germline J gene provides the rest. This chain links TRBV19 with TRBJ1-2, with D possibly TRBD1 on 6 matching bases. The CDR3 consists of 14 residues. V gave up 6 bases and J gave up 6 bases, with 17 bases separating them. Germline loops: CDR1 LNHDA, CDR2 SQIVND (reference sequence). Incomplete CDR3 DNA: TGTGCCAGTAGCCTCTTAACAGGGAGAGATGGC. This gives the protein CASSLLTGRDG. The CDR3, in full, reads CASSLLTGRDGYTF.

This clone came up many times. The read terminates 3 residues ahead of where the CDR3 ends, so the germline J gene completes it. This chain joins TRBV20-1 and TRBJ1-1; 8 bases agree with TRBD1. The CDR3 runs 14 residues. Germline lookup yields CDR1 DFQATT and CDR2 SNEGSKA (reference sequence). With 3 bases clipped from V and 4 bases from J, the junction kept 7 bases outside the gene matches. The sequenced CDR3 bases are TGCAGTGCTAGGGGCAGGGGGCTTTTCACTGAA. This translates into CSARGRGLFTE. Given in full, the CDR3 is CSARGRGLFTEAFF.

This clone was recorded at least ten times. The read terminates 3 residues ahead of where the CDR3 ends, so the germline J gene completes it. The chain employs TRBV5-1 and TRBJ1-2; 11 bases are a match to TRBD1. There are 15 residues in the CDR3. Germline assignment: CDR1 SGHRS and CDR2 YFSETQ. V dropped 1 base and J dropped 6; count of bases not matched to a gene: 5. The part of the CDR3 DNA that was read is TGCGCCAGCAGCTTGTCCGTGGACAGGGGGCATGGC. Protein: CASSLSVDRGHG. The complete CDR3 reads CASSLSVDRGHGYTF.

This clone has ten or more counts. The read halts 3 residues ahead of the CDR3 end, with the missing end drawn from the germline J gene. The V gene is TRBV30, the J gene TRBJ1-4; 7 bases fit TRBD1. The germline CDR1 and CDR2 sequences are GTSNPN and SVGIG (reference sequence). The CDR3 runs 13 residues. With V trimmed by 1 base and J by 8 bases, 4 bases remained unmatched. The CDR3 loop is CAWSEGAGEKLFF. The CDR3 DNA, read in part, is TGTGCCTGGAGTGAGGGGGCTGGGGAAAAA.

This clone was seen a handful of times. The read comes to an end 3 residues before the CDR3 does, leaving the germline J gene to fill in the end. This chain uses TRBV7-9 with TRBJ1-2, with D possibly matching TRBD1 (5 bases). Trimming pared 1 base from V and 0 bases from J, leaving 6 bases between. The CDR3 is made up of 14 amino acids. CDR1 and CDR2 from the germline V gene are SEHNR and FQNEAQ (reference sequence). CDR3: CASSLGQTNYGYTF. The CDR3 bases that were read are TGTGCCAGCAGCTTAGGACAGACTAACTATGGC.

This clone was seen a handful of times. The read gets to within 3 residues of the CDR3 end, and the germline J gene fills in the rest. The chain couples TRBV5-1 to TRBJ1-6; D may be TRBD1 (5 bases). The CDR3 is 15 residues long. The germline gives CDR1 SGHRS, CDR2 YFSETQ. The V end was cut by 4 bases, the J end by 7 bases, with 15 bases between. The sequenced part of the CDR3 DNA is TGCGCCAGCAGCGTCGAAGGGGTGGTCAATTCACCC. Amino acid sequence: CASSVEGVVNSP. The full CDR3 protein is CASSVEGVVNSPLHF.

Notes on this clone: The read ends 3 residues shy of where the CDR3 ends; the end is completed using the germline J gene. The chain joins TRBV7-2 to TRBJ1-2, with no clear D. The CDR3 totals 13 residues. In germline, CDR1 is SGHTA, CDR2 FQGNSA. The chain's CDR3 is CASSLEDGVGYTF. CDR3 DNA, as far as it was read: TGTGCCAGCAGCTTAGAGGACGGGGTAGGC.

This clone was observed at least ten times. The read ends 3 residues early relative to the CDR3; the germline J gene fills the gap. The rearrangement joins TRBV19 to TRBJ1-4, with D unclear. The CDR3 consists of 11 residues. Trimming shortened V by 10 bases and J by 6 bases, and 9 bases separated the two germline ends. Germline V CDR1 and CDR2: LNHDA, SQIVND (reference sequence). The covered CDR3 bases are TGTGCCACTTCGTTCGATGAAAAA. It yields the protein CATSFDEK. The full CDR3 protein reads CATSFDEKLFF.

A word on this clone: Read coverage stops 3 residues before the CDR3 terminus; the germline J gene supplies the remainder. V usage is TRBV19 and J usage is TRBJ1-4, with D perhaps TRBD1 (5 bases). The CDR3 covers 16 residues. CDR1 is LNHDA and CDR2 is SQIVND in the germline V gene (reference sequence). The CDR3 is CASSMDGRWGDSPLFF. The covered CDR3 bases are TGTGCCAGTAGTATGGACGGGAGGTGGGGGGATTCACCA.

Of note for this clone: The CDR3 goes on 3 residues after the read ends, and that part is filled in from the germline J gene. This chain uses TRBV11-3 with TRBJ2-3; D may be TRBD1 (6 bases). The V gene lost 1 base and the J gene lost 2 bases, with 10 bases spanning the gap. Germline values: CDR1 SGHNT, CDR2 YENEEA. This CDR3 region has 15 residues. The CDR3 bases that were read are TGTGCCAGCAGCTTAGTTGGGGGACACACAGATACG. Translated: CASSLVGGHTDT. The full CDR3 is CASSLVGGHTDTQYF. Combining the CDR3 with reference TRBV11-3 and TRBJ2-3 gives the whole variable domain EAGVVQSPRYKIIEKKQPVAFWCNPISGHNTLYWYLQNLGQGPELLIRYENEEAVDDSQLPKDRFSAERLKGVDSTLKIQPAELGDSAVYLCASSLVGGHTDTQYFGPGTRLTVL.

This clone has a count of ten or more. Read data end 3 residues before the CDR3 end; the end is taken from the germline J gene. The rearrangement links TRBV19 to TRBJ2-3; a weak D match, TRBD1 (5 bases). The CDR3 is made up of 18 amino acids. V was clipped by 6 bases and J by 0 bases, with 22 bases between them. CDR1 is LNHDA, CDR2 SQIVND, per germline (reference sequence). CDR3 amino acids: CASRKGLAEISSTDTQYF. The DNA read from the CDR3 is TGTGCCAGTAGGAAGGGGCTTGCGGAAATATCTAGCACAGATACG.

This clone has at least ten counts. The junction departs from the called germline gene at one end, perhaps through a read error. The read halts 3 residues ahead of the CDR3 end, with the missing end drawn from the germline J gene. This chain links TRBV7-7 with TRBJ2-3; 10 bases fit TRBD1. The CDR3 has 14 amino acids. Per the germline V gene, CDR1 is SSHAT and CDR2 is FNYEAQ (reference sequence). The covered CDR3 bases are TGTGCTAGCAGCACCGGGACAGGGGTAGATACG. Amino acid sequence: CASSTGTGVDT. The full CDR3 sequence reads CASSTGTGVDTQYF.

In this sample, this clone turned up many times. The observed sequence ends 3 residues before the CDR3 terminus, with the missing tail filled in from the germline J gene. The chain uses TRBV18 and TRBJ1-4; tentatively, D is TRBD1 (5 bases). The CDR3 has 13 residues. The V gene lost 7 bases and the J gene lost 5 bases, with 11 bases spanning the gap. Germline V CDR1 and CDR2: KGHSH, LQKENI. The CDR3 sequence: CASYQGMNEKLFF. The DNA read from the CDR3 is TGTGCCAGCTATCAGGGAATGAATGAAAAA.

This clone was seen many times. CDR3 in amino acids: CASSMRGSTGELFF. The sequenced part of the CDR3 DNA is TGTGCCAGTAGTATGAGGGGGAGCACCGGGGAG. The V and J genes are TRBV19 and TRBJ2-2; weak D call: TRBD1 (6 bases). Read data end 3 residues before the CDR3 end; the end is taken from the germline J gene. CDR1 and CDR2 from the germline V gene are LNHDA and SQIVND (reference sequence). The CDR3 sequence is 14 residues long. Trimming removed 3 bases at V and 4 bases at J, with 9 bases between.